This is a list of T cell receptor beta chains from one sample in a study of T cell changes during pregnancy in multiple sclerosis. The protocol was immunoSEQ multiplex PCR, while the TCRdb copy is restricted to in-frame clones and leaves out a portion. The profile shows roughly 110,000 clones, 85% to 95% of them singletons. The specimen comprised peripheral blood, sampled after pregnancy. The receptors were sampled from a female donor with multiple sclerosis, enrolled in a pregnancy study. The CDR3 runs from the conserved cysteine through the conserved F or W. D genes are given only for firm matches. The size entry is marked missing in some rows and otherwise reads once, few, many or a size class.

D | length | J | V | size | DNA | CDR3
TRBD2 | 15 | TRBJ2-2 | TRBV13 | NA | TGTGCCAGCAGCTTTCCTAGCGGGGGGACCGGGGAGCTGTTTTTT | CASSFPSGGTGELFF
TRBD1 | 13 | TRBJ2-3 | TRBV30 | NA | TGTGCCTGGGGGACAGGGGGCACAGATACGCAGTATTTT | CAWGTGGTDTQYF
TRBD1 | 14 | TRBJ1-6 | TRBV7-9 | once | TGTGCCAGCACCTTGGGGACAGATAATTCACCCCTCCACTTT | CASTLGTDNSPLHF
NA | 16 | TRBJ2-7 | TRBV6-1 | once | TGTGCCAGCAGTGCCCCCCTAGGGCAGGGGTTCAACGAGCAGTACTTC | CASSAPLGQGFNEQYF
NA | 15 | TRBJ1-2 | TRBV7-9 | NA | TGTGCCAGCCGCAGCTTAAGCAGGGTGGCGAGAGGCTACACCTTC | CASRSLSRVARGYTF
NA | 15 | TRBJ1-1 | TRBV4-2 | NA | TGTGCCAGCAGCCAAGATAAGGGAGGACCCACTGAAGCTTTCTTT | CASSQDKGGPTEAFF
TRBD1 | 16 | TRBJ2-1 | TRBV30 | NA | TGTGCCTGGAGTCCTACTGGACAGGGGCACCTGTACGAGCAGTTCTTC | CAWSPTGQGHLYEQFF
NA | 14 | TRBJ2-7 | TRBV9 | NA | TGTGCCAGCAACAGCGGGACAAAACAATACGAGCAGTACTTC | CASNSGTKQYEQYF
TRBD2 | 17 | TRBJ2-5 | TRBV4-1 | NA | TGCGCCAGCAGCCTTCGGACTAGCGGGGGGGCAGGAGAGACCCAGTACTTC | CASSLRTSGGAGETQYF
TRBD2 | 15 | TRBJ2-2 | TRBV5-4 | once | TGTGCCAGCAGCTTGGCTGCGGGAGTTGCCGGGGAGCTGTTTTTT | CASSLAAGVAGELFF
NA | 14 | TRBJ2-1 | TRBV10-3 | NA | TGTGCCATAGCTACGACGGGCTCCTACAATGAGCAGTTCTTC | CAIATTGSYNEQFF
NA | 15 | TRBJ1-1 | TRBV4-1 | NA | TGCGCCAGCAGCCAAGTAAAGGGGGTGAACACTGAAGCTTTCTTT | CASSQVKGVNTEAFF
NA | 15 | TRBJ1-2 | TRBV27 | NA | TGTGCCAGCAGTTTTGTGGGGCACGCTAACTATGGCTACACCTTC | CASSFVGHANYGYTF
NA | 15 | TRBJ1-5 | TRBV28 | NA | TGTGCCAGCACCCGCCGGGTTGGCGTGGATCAGCCCCAGCATTTT | CASTRRVGVDQPQHF
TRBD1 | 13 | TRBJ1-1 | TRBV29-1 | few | TGCAGCGTTGAGCAGGGGGGTTACACTGAAGCTTTCTTT | CSVEQGGYTEAFF
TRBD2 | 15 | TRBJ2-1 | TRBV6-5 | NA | TGTGCCAGCAGTTTCAGACTAGCGGGGCACAATGAGCAGTTCTTC | CASSFRLAGHNEQFF
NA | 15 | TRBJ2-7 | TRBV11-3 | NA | TGTGCCAGCAGCTTAGGCCCAGGGGAGAAAGACGAGCAGTACTTC | CASSLGPGEKDEQYF
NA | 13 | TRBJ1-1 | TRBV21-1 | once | TGTGCCAGCAGCAAAGGCCGGCAGGGTGAGCCTTTCTTT | CASSKGRQGEPFF
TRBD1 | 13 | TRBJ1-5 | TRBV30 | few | TGTGCCTGGCTACGACAGGGGAATCAGCCCCAGCATTTT | CAWLRQGNQPQHF
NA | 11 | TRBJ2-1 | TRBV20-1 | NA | TGCAGTGCTGCAACAGGGTGGCAGCAGTTCTTC | CSAATGWQQFF
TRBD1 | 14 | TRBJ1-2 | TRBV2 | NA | TGTGCCAGCGGGGGACAGGGGGCCAGATATGGCTACACCTTC | CASGGQGARYGYTF
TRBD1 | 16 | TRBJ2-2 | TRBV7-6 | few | TGTGCCAGCAGCTCACGACAGGGGGCTGGCACCGGGGAGCTGTTTTTT | CASSSRQGAGTGELFF
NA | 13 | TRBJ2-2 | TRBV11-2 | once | TGTGCCAGCAGCTTAGTGGCCACCGGGGAGCTGTTTTTT | CASSLVATGELFF